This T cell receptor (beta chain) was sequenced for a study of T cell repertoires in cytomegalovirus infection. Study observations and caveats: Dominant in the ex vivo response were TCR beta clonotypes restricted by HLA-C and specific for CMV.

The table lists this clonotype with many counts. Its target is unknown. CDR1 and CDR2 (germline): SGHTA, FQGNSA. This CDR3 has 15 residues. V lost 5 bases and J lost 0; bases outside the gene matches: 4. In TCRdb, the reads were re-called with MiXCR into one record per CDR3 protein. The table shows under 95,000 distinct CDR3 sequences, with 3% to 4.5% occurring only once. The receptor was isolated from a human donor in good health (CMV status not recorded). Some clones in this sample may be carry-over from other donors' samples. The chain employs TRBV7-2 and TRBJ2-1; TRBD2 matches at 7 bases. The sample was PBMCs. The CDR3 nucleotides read TGTGCCAGCAGCCCTAGCGGTGGCTCCTACAATGAGCAGTTCTTC. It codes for CASSPSGGSYNEQFF.